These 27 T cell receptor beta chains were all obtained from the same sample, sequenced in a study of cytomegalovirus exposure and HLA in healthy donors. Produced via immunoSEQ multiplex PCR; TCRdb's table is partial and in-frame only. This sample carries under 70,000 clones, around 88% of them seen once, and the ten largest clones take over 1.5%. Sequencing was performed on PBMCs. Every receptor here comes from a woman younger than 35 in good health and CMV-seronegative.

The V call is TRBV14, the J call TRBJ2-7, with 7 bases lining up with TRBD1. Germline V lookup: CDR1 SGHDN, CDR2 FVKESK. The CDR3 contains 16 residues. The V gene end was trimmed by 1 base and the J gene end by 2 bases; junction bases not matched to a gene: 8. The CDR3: CASSQGDWDRTYEQYF. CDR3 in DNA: TGTGCCAGCAGCCAAGGGGATTGGGACAGAACCTACGAGCAGTACTTC.

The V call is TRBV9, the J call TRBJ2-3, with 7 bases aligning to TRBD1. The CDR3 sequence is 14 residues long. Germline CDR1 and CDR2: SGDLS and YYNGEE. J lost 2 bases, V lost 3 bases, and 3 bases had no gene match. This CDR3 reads CASSGDSSTDTQYF. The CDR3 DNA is TGTGCCAGCAGCGGGGACAGTTCCACAGATACGCAGTATTTT.

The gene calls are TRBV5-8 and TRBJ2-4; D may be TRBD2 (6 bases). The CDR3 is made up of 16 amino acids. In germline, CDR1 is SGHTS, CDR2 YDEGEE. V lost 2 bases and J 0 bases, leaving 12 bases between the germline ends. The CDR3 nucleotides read TGTGCCAGCAGCTTATTGTCGGGAGTAGCCAAAAACATTCAGTACTTC. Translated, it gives CASSLLSGVAKNIQYF. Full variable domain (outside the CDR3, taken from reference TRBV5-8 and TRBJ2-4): EAGVTQSPTHLIKTRGQQATLRCSPISGHTSVYWYQQALGLGLQFLLWYDEGEERNRGNFPPRFSGRQFPNYSSELNVNALELEDSALYLCASSLLSGVAKNIQYFGAGTRLSVL.

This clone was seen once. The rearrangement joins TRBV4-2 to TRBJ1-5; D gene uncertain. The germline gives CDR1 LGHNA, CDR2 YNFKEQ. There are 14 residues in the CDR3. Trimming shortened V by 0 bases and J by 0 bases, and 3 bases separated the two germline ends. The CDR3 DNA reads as TGTGCCAGCAGCCAAGATTATAGCAATCAGCCCCAGCATTTT. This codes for CASSQDYSNQPQHF.

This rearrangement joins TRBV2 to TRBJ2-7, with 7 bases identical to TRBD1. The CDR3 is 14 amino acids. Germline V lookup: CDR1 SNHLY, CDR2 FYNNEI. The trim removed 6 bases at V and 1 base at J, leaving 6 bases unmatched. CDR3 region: CASRVTGRSYEQYF. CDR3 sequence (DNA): TGTGCCAGCAGGGTGACAGGGCGGTCCTACGAGCAGTACTTC.

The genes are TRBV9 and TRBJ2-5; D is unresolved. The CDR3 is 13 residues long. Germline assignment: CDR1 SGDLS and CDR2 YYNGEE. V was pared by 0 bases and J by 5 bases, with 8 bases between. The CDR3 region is CASSVAAQETQYF. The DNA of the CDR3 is TGTGCCAGCAGCGTAGCTGCTCAGGAGACCCAGTACTTC.

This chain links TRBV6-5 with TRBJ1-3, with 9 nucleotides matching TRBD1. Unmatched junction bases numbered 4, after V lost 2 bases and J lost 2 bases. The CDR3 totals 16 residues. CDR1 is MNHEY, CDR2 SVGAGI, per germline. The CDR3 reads CASSYGTGTAGNTIYF. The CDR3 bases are TGTGCCAGCAGTTACGGGACAGGGACCGCTGGAAACACCATATATTTT.

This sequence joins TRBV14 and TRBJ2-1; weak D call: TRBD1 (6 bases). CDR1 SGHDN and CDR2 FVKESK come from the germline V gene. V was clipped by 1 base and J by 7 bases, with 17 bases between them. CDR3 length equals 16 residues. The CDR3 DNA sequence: TGTGCCAGCAGCCAAGTGGGTACAGGGCCTCTAAATGAGCAGTTCTTC. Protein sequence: CASSQVGTGPLNEQFF.

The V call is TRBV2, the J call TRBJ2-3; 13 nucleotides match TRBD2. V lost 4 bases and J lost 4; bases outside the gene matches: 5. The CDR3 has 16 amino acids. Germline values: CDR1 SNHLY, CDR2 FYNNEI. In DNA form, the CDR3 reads TGTGCCAGCAGTGGGACTAGCGGGGGCAGAGCAGATACGCAGTATTTT. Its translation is CASSGTSGGRADTQYF.

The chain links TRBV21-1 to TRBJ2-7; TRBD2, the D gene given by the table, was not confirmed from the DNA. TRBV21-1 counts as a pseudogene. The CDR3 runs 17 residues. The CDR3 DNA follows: TGTGCCAGCAGCCTGAACTTCTTCTGGCGGAATTACTACGAGCAGTACTTC. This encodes CASSLNFFWRNYYEQYF.

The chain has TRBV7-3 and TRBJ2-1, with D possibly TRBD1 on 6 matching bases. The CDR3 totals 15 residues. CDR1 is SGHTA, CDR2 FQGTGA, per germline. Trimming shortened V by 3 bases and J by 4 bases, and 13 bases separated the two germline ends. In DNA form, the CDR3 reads TGTGCCAGCAGCTTCACAGGGACGCGGTACAATGAGCAGTTCTTC. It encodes CASSFTGTRYNEQFF.

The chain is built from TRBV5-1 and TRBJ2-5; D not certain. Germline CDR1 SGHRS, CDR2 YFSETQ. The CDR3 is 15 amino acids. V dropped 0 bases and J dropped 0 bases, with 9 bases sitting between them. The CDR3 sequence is CASSLDFLYQETQYF. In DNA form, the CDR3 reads TGCGCCAGCAGCTTGGATTTCTTGTACCAAGAGACCCAGTACTTC.

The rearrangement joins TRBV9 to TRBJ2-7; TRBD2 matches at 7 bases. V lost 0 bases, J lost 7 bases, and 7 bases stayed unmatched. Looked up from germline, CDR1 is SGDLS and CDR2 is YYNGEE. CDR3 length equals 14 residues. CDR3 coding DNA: TGTGCCAGCAGCGTAGGGGGAGGGTTTGATGAGCAGTACTTC. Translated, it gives CASSVGGGFDEQYF. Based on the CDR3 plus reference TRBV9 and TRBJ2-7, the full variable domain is DSGVTQTPKHLITATGQRVTLRCSPRSGDLSVYWYQQSLDQGLQFLIQYYNGEERAKGNILERFSAQQFPDLHSELNLSSLELGDSALYFCASSVGGGFDEQYFGPGTRLTVT.

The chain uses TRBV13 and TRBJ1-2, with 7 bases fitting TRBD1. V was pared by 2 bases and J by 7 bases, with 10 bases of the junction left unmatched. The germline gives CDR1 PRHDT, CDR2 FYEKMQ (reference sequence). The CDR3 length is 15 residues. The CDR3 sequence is CASSLLPRGMAGYTF. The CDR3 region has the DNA TGTGCCAGCAGCTTACTCCCCAGGGGGATGGCTGGCTACACCTTC.

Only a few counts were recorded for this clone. CDR3 protein: CASTNGGSYTF. CDR3 bases: TGTGCCAGCACTAACGGGGGAAGCTACACCTTC. This chain uses TRBV6-5 with TRBJ1-2, with TRBD1 as a possible D gene (5 bases). The germline V and J ends were trimmed by 7 bases and 9 bases, with 12 bases remaining between them. There are 11 residues in the CDR3. Looked up from germline, CDR1 is MNHEY and CDR2 is SVGAGI.

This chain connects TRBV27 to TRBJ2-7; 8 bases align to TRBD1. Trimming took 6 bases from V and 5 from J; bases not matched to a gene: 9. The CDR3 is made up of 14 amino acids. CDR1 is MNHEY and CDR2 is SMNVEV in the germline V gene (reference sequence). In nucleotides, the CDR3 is TGTGCCAGCAGCTCTCGGACAGGGCGCGACGAGCAGTACTTC. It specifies CASSSRTGRDEQYF.

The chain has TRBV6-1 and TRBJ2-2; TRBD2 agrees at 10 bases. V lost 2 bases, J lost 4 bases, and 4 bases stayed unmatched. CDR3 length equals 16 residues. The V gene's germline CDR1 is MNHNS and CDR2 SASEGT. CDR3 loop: CASSEQLAGSTGELFF. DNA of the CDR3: TGTGCCAGCAGTGAACAACTAGCGGGGTCCACCGGGGAGCTGTTTTTT.

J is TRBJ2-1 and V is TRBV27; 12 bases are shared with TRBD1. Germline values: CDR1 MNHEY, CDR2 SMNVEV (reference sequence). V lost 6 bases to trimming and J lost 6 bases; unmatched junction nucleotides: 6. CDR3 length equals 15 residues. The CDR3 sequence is CASSPGTGGINEQFF. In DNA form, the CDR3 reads TGTGCCAGCAGCCCCGGGACAGGGGGCATCAATGAGCAGTTCTTC.

CDR3 sequence (DNA): TGTGCCTGGACCCCCGGACTAGTGGAGCAGTACTTC. It encodes CAWTPGLVEQYF. The chain combines TRBV30 with TRBJ2-7; 7 bases fit TRBD2. The V and J ends lost 4 bases and 7 bases, in that order; junction bases with no gene match: 7. This CDR3 contains 12 residues. Germline V gene sequence: CDR1 GTSNPN, CDR2 SVGIG (reference sequence). Full variable domain (outside the CDR3, taken from reference TRBV30 and TRBJ2-7): SQTIHQWPATLVQPVGSPLSLECTVEGTSNPNLYWYRQAAGRGLQLLFYSVGIGQISSEVPQNLSASRPQDRQFILSSKKLLLSDSGFYLCAWTPGLVEQYFGPGTRLTVT.

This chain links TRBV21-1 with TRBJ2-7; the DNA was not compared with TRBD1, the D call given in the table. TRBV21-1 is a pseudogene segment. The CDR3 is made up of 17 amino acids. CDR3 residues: CASSKESLDSYSYEQYF. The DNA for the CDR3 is TGTGCCAGCAGCAAAGAAAGCCTAGACAGTTACTCCTACGAGCAGTACTTC.

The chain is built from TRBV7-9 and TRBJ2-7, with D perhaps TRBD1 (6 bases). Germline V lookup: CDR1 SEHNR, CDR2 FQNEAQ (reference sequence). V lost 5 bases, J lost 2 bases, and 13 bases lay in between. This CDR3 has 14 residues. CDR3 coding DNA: TGTGCCAGCAGCGACGGACAGTTTACCTACGAGCAGTACTTC. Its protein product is CASSDGQFTYEQYF.

The CDR3 loop is CASGFGLATDTQYF. For the CDR3, the DNA is TGTGCTAGTGGTTTTGGACTAGCGACAGATACGCAGTATTTT. V gene TRBV12-5 combines with J gene TRBJ2-3, with 9 nucleotides matching TRBD2. V lost 3 bases and J lost 3; bases outside the gene matches: 1. Germline V gene data show CDR1 as LGHNT and CDR2 as FRNRAP. The CDR3 extends over 14 amino acids. The full variable domain, its missing parts supplied by reference TRBV12-5 and TRBJ2-3, is DARVTQTPRHKVTEMGQEVTMRCQPILGHNTVFWYRQTMMQGLELLAYFRNRAPLDDSGMPKDRFSAEMPDATLATLKIQPSEPRDSAVYFCASGFGLATDTQYFGPGTRLTVL.

The CDR3 here is CASTSGTGGPGELFF. The CDR3 DNA reads TGTGCCAGTACCTCCGGGACAGGGGGGCCGGGGGAGCTGTTTTTT. This rearrangement joins TRBV19 to TRBJ2-2, with 11 bases identical to TRBD1. Trimming took 7 bases from V and 8 from J; bases not matched to a gene: 9. The germline V gene encodes CDR1 LNHDA and CDR2 SQIVND (reference sequence). This CDR3 is built from 15 residues.

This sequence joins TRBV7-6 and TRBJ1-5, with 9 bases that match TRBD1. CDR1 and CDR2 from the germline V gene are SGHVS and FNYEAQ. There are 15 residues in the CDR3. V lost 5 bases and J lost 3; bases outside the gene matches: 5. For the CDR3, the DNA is TGTGCCAGCAGCCCGGACAGGGGTTTCAATCAGCCCCAGCATTTT. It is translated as CASSPDRGFNQPQHF.

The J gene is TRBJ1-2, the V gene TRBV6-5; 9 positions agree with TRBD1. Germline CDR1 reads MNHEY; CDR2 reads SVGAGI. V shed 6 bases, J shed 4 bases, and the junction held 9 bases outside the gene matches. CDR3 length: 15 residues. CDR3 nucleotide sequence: TGTGCCAGCAGGCGTTCGGACAGGGGTGGCTATGGCTACACCTTC. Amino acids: CASRRSDRGGYGYTF.

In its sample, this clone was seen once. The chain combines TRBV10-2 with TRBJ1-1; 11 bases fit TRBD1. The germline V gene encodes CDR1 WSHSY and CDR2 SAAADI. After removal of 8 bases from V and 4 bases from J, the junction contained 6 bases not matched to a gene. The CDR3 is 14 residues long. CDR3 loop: CASLRDRGSTEAFF. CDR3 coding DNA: TGCGCCAGCCTCCGGGACAGGGGGTCCACTGAAGCTTTCTTT.

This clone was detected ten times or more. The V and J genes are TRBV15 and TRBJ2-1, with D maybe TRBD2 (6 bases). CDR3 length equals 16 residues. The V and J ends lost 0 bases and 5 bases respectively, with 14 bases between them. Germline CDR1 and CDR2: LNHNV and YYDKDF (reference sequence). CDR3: CATSRDPGERHNEQFF. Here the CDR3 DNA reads TGTGCCACCAGCAGAGATCCGGGGGAGAGGCACAATGAGCAGTTCTTC. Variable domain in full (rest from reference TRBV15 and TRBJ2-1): DAMVIQNPRYQVTQFGKPVTLSCSQTLNHNVMYWYQQKSSQAPKLLFHYYDKDFNNEADTPDNFQSRRPNTSFCFLDIRSPGLGDTAMYLCATSRDPGERHNEQFFGPGTRLTVL.